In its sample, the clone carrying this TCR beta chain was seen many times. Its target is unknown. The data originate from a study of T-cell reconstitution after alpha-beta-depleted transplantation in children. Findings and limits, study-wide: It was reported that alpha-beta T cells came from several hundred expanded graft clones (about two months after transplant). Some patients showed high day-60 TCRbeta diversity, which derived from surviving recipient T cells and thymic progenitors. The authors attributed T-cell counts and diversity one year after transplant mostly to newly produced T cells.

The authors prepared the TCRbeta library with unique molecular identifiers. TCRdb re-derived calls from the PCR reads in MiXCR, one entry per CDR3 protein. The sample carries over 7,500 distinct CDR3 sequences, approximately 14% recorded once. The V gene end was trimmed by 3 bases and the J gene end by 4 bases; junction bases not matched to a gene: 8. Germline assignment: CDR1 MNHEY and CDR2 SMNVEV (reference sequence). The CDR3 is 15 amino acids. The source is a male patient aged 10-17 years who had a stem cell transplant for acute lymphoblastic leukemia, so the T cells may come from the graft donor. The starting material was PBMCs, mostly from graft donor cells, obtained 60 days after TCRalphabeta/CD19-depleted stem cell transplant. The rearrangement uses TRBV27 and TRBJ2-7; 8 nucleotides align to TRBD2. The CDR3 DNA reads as TGTGCCAGCAGTTTTTTCACTAGCGGTTTTTACGAGCAGTACTTC. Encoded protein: CASSFFTSGFYEQYF.